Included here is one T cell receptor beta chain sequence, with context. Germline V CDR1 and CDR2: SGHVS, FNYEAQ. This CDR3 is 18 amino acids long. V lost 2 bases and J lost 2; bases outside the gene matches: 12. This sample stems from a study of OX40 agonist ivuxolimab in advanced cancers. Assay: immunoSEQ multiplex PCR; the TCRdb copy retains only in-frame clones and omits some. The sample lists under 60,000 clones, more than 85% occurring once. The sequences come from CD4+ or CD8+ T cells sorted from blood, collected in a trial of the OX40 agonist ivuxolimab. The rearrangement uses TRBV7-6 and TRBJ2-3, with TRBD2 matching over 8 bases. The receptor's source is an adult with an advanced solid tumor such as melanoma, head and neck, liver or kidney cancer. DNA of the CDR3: TGTGCCAGCAGCTTACTAGCGGGTGCCACGGGGGTCACAGATACGCAGTATTTT. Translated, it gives CASSLLAGATGVTDTQYF. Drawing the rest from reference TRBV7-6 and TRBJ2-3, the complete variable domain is GAGVSQSPRYKVTKRGQDVALRCDPISGHVSLYWYRQALGQGPEFLTYFNYEAQQDKSGLPNDRFSAERPEGSISTLTIQRTEQRDSAMYRCASSLLAGATGVTDTQYFGPGTRLTVL.